This T cell receptor (beta chain) was obtained from a study of blood T cell repertoires in COVID-19 (dated by TCRdb to the early 2020s). The study in broad terms: The collaborator samples originated in the United States, Italy and Spain and spanned the acute and convalescent phases of COVID-19. The prospective study material was composed of cDNA or gDNA derived from T cells, B-cell-depleted T cells, or PBMCs. The dataset comprised deeply sampled blood TCRbeta repertoires from subjects exposed to, actively infected with, or recovered from COVID-19. A freely available public database, intended as a resource for researchers studying the immune response to SARS-CoV-2, is where the repertoires were released. The samples were drawn from two sources: the first 160 participants of the ongoing ImmuneRACE study, and approximately 1,300 subjects contributed by 6 global collaborators. A de-identified subject ID, COVID-19 status, age in years and sex were almost always included in the sample metadata. Where available, HLA class I and class II types were obtained from metadata supplied by the sample provider rather than from assay-based typing. Summary of the overall study and its limitations: How much clinical and demographic metadata was included differed by source and by participant, and the metadata was provided uncurated.

The immunoSEQ Assay, a bias-controlled multiplex PCR, was used to amplify TCRbeta CDR3 regions from genomic DNA. In the paper's pipeline: Within the assay, amplification of reference gene primers was used to estimate how many nucleated cells each sample contained. To quantify the absolute abundance of each unique TCRbeta CDR3 rearrangement, sequence reads were collapsed and filtered. For each sample, productive Simpson clonality was calculated as the square root of Simpson's diversity index over productive rearrangements. TCRdb took this table from immuneACCESS and kept in-frame rearrangements with V and J called. Such tables lack part of the clones; where checked against another copy, unresolved V genes explain under half of the gap, and the rest is unexplained. The D gene and trimming were derived from the DNA, and the V and J assignments and clone size from that table. In this sample the table shows about 99,000 clones, approximately 86% of which occur a single time. The ten largest clones add up to approximately 13% of the sample.

Collaborating institutions collected whole blood in K2EDTA tubes following their own protocols. For TCRbeta analysis, collaborators shipped samples as frozen whole blood, isolated PBMCs, or DNA extracted from either of those sample types. Cut back by 3 bases and 4 bases, the V and J ends lie 13 bases apart. The CDR3 covers 15 residues, taking in both the cysteine and the phenylalanine. Of the read, only the CDR3 DNA is kept; its 45 bases are in frame from base 1. The CDR1 and CDR2 encoded by the germline V gene (reference sequence) are DFQATT and SNEGSKA. Remarks on this clone: The antigen it binds to is not known. Per-nucleotide qualities are absent, and no much larger clonotype sits a single base away.

This receptor was taken from a woman in her sixties or seventies in a cohort sampled during active or convalescent COVID-19. Recombination linked TRBV20-1 to TRBJ1-6, with the D gene not confidently named. The sample comprised peripheral blood. The CDR3: CSASSEGVYNSPLHF. The DNA is as follows: TGCAGTGCTAGTTCTGAGGGTGTATATAATTCACCCCTCCACTTT.